These 30 T cell receptor beta chains were sequenced from one sample in a study of molecular identifiers for immune sequencing clone quantification. MiXCR was run by TCRdb on the PCR reads, yielding one entry per CDR3 protein. The profile covers hundreds of thousands of distinct CDR3 sequences, with about 25% appearing a single time and 0.78% taken by the ten largest. The sample consisted of naive CD8+ T cells from blood, with Jurkat cell RNA spiked in. As to subset: FACS-sorted CD8+CD4-CCR7+CD45RA+ naive T cells. These receptors all stem from a human donor in good health. Some libraries in this study had Jurkat cell RNA spiked in.

CDR3 protein: CASSIHHDQKMNTEAFF. CDR3 DNA sequence: TGTGCCAGTAGTATTCACCACGACCAGAAAATGAACACTGAAGCTTTCTTT. V usage is TRBV19 and J usage is TRBJ1-1, with no clear D. V lost 3 bases and J 0 bases, leaving 17 bases between the germline ends. Germline assignment: CDR1 LNHDA and CDR2 SQIVND (reference sequence). This CDR3 comprises 17 residues.

This clonotype was seen many times. This chain joins TRBV5-4 and TRBJ2-3; 10 positions agree with TRBD2. J gave up 4 bases and V 4 bases, and 9 bases lay outside the gene matches. The CDR3 runs 16 residues. The germline V gene encodes CDR1 SGHNT and CDR2 YYREEE (reference sequence). DNA of the CDR3: TGTGCCAGCAGCGCGGATCTAGCGGGGGCCTCAGATACGCAGTATTTT. Translated, it gives CASSADLAGASDTQYF.

The chain uses TRBV6-2 or TRBV6-3 and TRBJ2-7; D is possibly TRBD2 (6 bases). CDR1 is MNHEY, CDR2 SVGEGT, per germline. V was clipped by 5 bases and J by 1 base, with 18 bases between them. The CDR3 length is 16 residues. The CDR3 loop is CASSKAARDSSYEQYF. As DNA, the CDR3 is TGTGCCAGCAGTAAAGCGGCCCGGGACTCATCCTACGAGCAGTACTTC.

V gene TRBV6-5 combines with J gene TRBJ1-1; weak D call: TRBD1 (6 bases). The CDR3 sequence is 16 residues long. Germline CDR1 MNHEY, CDR2 SVGAGI. The V end lost 2 bases, the J end lost 1 base, and 14 bases lay between the germline ends. DNA of the CDR3: TGTGCCAGCAGTTACCGCGATTGGGGGGCGAACACTGAAGCTTTCTTT. Its translation is CASSYRDWGANTEAFF.

V is TRBV11-2 and J is TRBJ1-2, with D maybe TRBD1 (5 bases). CDR3 length: 17 residues. From germline, CDR1 is SGHAT and CDR2 FQNNGV. Trimming pared 1 base from V and 2 bases from J, leaving 17 bases between. The CDR3 spells CASSLGPDGAENYGYTF. In nucleotides, the CDR3 is TGTGCCAGCAGCTTAGGACCTGATGGGGCCGAAAACTATGGCTACACCTTC.

This clonotype was picked up a small number of times. This sequence joins TRBV30 and TRBJ1-5; 12 bases map to TRBD1. CDR3 size: 15 residues. The J segment lost 5 bases and the V segment lost 2 bases, leaving 4 bases of the junction unmatched. CDR1 and CDR2 from the germline V gene are GTSNPN and SVGIG (reference sequence). In DNA, the CDR3 is TGTGCCTGGAGTACGGGACAGGGGGCGTATCAGCCCCAGCATTTT. Translated: CAWSTGQGAYQPQHF.

This clonotype turned up a few times. The chain uses TRBV29-1 and TRBJ1-2; D possibly corresponds to TRBD1 (5 bases). The ends were cut back, 0 bases at V and 3 bases at J, with 11 bases in the middle. The CDR3 extends over 14 amino acids. Germline V gives CDR1 SQVTM, CDR2 ANQGSEA. CDR3 loop: CSVEDFQGYYGYTF. The CDR3 coding sequence is TGCAGCGTTGAAGATTTTCAGGGTTACTATGGCTACACCTTC.

This clonotype has a count of ten or more. The rearrangement joins TRBV10-3 to TRBJ2-6; tentatively, D is TRBD1 (5 bases). V lost 3 bases and J lost 0, with 12 bases in between. Germline V gives CDR1 ENHRY, CDR2 SYGVKD. The CDR3 is 17 residues long. CDR3 coding DNA: TGTGCCATCAGTGATTATCAGGGTTCCTCTGGGGCCAACGTCCTGACTTTC. This translates into CAISDYQGSSGANVLTF.

On this clonotype itself: Since a much larger clone is just one base distant, this may be a read error. The CDR3 end shows no conserved phenylalanine or tryptophan, and so a read error is likely. The chain is built from TRBV9 and TRBJ1-1; TRBD1 matches 9 bases. The CDR3 length is 15 residues. The V and J ends lost 3 bases and 5 bases, in that order; junction bases with no gene match: 8. Germline loops: CDR1 SGDLS, CDR2 YYNGEE. This CDR3 is CASSEQTGGRTEAFS. In DNA, the CDR3 is TGTGCCAGCAGCGAACAGACAGGGGGTCGAACTGAAGCTTTCTCT.

On this clonotype itself: A clone one base away is much larger, so this may be a read error. The genes are TRBV6-5 and TRBJ2-7; 10 bases map to TRBD1. The CDR3 covers 14 residues. The junction had 4 bases not matched to a gene; V was cut back by 6 bases and J by 2 bases. Germline lookup yields CDR1 MNHEY and CDR2 SVGAGI. CDR3 sequence reads: CASRAGQGTYEQYF. The CDR3 DNA reads as TGTGCCAGCAGAGCGGGACAGGGGACCTACGAGCAGTACTTC.

This clonotype was seen many times. The chain is built from TRBV27 and TRBJ1-5; no clear D gene. The CDR3 is 15 amino acids. Germline V gene sequence: CDR1 MNHEY, CDR2 SMNVEV (reference sequence). Trimming cost V 6 bases and J 1 base, with 13 bases left between them. CDR3 sequence reads: CASSLYRESNQPQHF. The CDR3 DNA reads TGTGCCAGCAGCCTTTACAGAGAAAGCAATCAGCCCCAGCATTTT.

Only a few counts were recorded for this clonotype. The J gene is TRBJ2-1, the V gene TRBV4-2; 11 bases are a match to TRBD2. Trimming removed 1 base from V and 4 bases from J; junction bases left unmatched: 9. CDR3 length: 18 amino acids. Germline V lookup: CDR1 LGHNA, CDR2 YNFKEQ. Written as DNA, the CDR3 is TGTGCCAGCAGCCAAGGTGTTAGCGGGAGGGATATATACAATGAGCAGTTCTTC. Its translation: CASSQGVSGRDIYNEQFF.

This clonotype has more than one count but fewer than ten. J is TRBJ2-7 and V is TRBV5-1; 10 bases are shared with TRBD2. Looked up from germline, CDR1 is SGHRS and CDR2 is YFSETQ. This CDR3 comprises 14 residues. Trimming at V came to 2 bases and at J to 4 bases, leaving 3 bases not matched to a gene. The CDR3 bases are TGCGCCAGCAGCTTTACTAGCGGGGCGTACGAGCAGTACTTC. It encodes CASSFTSGAYEQYF.

This clonotype appeared a few times. The chain has TRBV28 and TRBJ2-1; tentatively, D is TRBD2 (5 bases). The germline V and J ends were trimmed by 4 bases and 7 bases, with 23 bases remaining between them. The V gene's germline CDR1 is MDHEN and CDR2 SYDVKM. The CDR3 consists of 17 residues. The CDR3 region has the DNA TGTGCCAGCAGTTCTCCTAGGCGGGTAGGTTTTGGGAATGAGCAGTTCTTC. Its translation: CASSSPRRVGFGNEQFF.

This clonotype appeared a single time. A much bigger clone sits one base away, suggesting this may be a read error. The J gene is TRBJ2-3, the V gene TRBV5-1, with 14 bases matching TRBD2. CDR3 length: 18 residues. CDR1 and CDR2 from the germline V gene are SGHRS and YFSETQ. CDR3 nucleotide sequence: TGCGCCAGCAGCTTGGGACTAGCGGGAGGGCCAGGATCAGAAACGCAGTATTTT. Translation: CASSLGLAGGPGSETQYF.

V gene TRBV7-9 combines with J gene TRBJ2-5; D call uncertain. Trimming stripped 5 bases from V and 5 bases from J, with 12 bases between. The CDR3 sequence is 13 residues long. CDR1 SEHNR and CDR2 FQNEAQ come from the germline V gene (reference sequence). The CDR3 sequence is CASSPGPAETQYF. CDR3 nucleotides: TGTGCCAGCAGCCCCGGCCCCGCGGAGACCCAGTACTTC. Full variable domain (outside the CDR3, taken from reference TRBV7-9 and TRBJ2-5): DTGVSQNPRHKITKRGQNVTFRCDPISEHNRLYWYRQTLGQGPEFLTYFQNEAQLEKSRLLSDRFSAERPKGSFSTLEIQRTEQGDSAMYLCASSPGPAETQYFGPGTRLLVL.

Points on this clonotype: Since a much larger clone is just one base distant, this may be a read error. This chain connects TRBV20-1 to TRBJ2-7, with D hard to call. The CDR3 is made up of 12 amino acids. V lost 0 bases, J lost 5 bases, and 8 bases lay in between. The germline V gene has CDR1 DFQATT and CDR2 SNEGSKA (reference sequence). CDR3 loop: CSARDQDHEQYF. The CDR3 DNA reads as TGCAGTGCTAGAGACCAGGACCACGAGCAGTACTTC.

Remarks on this clonotype: Being one base from a much bigger clone, this may be a read error. It is likely a read error, because the conserved phenylalanine at the end of the CDR3 is missing. This chain links TRBV16 with TRBJ2-7, with D tentatively TRBD1 (6 bases). The V and J ends lost 2 bases and 6 bases respectively, with 14 bases between them. The length of the CDR3 is 14 residues. Germline V CDR1 and CDR2: KGHSY, FQNENV. The CDR3: CASSQHRVGAEQYS. The CDR3 DNA is TGTGCCAGCAGCCAACACAGGGTTGGGGCCGAGCAGTACTCC.

Remarks on this clonotype: A read error is possible here, since a much larger clone lies one base away. The CDR3 region is CASSPAPGSKYEQYF. Written as DNA, the CDR3 is TGTGCCAGCAGCCCCGCGCCCGGGTCGAAATACGAGCAGTACTTC. V is TRBV14 and J is TRBJ2-7; the D is unclear. The CDR3 contains 15 residues. Trimming removed 4 bases from V and 4 bases from J, with 17 bases in between. CDR1 and CDR2 (germline): SGHDN, FVKESK.

The J gene is TRBJ1-1, the V gene TRBV2; D is unclear. V lost 4 bases to trimming and J lost 10 bases, with 7 bases between them. The CDR3 consists of 10 residues. Germline V gene lookup returns CDR1 SNHLY and CDR2 FYNNEI. The CDR3: CASSAMGAFF. The CDR3 DNA follows: TGTGCCAGCAGTGCCATGGGAGCTTTCTTT.

As regards this clonotype: This sequence may be a read error, since a much larger clone differs from it by one base. The V call is TRBV5-3, the J call TRBJ1-1; D not resolved. TRBV5-3 is annotated as an ORF whose role is uncertain. CDR3 length equals 15 residues. CDR3 nucleotide sequence: TGTGCCAGCAGCTTCGTATTAGGAGAGAACACTGAAGCTTCCTTT. Translated, it gives CASSFVLGENTEASF.

The chain couples TRBV19 to TRBJ2-6; D gene uncertain. The V and J ends lost 3 bases and 8 bases respectively, with 8 bases between them. Per the germline V gene, CDR1 is LNHDA and CDR2 is SQIVND (reference sequence). The CDR3 loop spans 13 amino acids. The CDR3 loop is CASSIVGSNVLTF. For the CDR3, the DNA is TGTGCCAGTAGTATTGTCGGGTCCAACGTCCTGACTTTC.

This clonotype has a count of ten or more. The chain couples TRBV28 to TRBJ2-7, with 12 bases matching TRBD1. J gave up 5 bases and V 4 bases, and 15 bases lay outside the gene matches. The CDR3 runs to 18 residues. Germline V gene data show CDR1 as MDHEN and CDR2 as SYDVKM. The CDR3 is CASSSPPRSGQGANEQYF. CDR3 sequence (DNA): TGTGCCAGCAGTTCCCCGCCCCGGTCGGGACAGGGGGCCAACGAGCAGTACTTC.

This clonotype occurred a few times. The V and J genes are TRBV7-6 and TRBJ2-3; TRBD2 matches 13 bases. The V segment lost 2 bases and the J segment 2 bases; nucleotides outside the gene matches: 16. Germline CDR1 SGHVS, CDR2 FNYEAQ. The length of the CDR3 is 21 residues. CDR3 bases: TGTGCCAGCAGCTTACCGACCGGACTAGCGGGAGAGGGGGAGCTCACAGATACGCAGTATTTT. Its protein product is CASSLPTGLAGEGELTDTQYF.

The chain is built from TRBV20-1 and TRBJ2-7, with D perhaps matching TRBD2 (6 bases). The CDR3 loop spans 16 amino acids. Between the trimmed V and J ends, which lost 0 bases and 4 bases, there was a span of 19 bases. The germline V gene has CDR1 DFQATT and CDR2 SNEGSKA (reference sequence). As DNA, the CDR3 is TGCAGTGCTAGAGATGGGAATAGCCCTGGGGGGTACGAGCAGTACTTC. This sequence encodes CSARDGNSPGGYEQYF.

This clonotype was observed many times. The V call is TRBV13, the J call TRBJ2-2; weak D call: TRBD2 (5 bases). This CDR3 has 17 amino acids. The V end was cut by 2 bases, the J end by 1 base, with 14 bases between. Germline values: CDR1 PRHDT, CDR2 FYEKMQ (reference sequence). CDR3 residues: CASSLSPGGLNTGELFF. In nucleotides, the CDR3 is TGTGCCAGCAGCTTATCCCCAGGCGGACTGAACACCGGGGAGCTGTTTTTT.

There are many counts of this clonotype. The rearrangement links TRBV30 to TRBJ2-1; possible D gene TRBD2, 5 bases. Trimming shortened V by 2 bases and J by 9 bases, and 11 bases separated the two germline ends. CDR1 is GTSNPN and CDR2 is SVGIG in the germline V gene (reference sequence). The CDR3 extends over 12 amino acids. Written as DNA, the CDR3 is TGTGCCTGGAGTCCACTCAGCGGTGAGCAGTTCTTC. Residues: CAWSPLSGEQFF.

This clonotype showed up just once. It may be a read error: a sequence one base away is much more abundant. The rearrangement uses TRBV7-6 and TRBJ1-2; tentatively, D is TRBD1 (5 bases). The CDR3 sequence is 14 residues long. V lost 1 base, J lost 7 bases, and 13 bases lay in between. Germline values: CDR1 SGHVS, CDR2 FNYEAQ. The CDR3: CASSLEAGIVGYTF. The DNA for the CDR3 is TGTGCCAGCAGCTTAGAAGCAGGGATCGTTGGCTACACCTTC.

This clonotype was picked up many times. The V and J genes are TRBV12-3 or TRBV12-4 and TRBJ2-3, with 10 nucleotides matching TRBD2. The CDR3 is 20 amino acids. V shed 5 bases, J shed 0 bases, and the junction held 17 bases outside the gene matches. This CDR3 is CASSPFTLAGGVRSTDTQYF. The CDR3, as DNA: TGTGCCAGCAGTCCCTTTACATTAGCGGGGGGCGTCAGGAGCACAGATACGCAGTATTTT.

V is TRBV3-1 and J is TRBJ2-7; D is perhaps TRBD2 (5 bases). V lost 2 bases and J lost 4, with 6 bases in between. The CDR3 runs 12 residues. CDR1 and CDR2 from the germline V gene are LGHDT and YNNKEL (reference sequence). The DNA of the CDR3 is TGTGCCAGCAGCCAATGGGAGTACGAGCAGTACTTC. It is translated as CASSQWEYEQYF.